This T cell receptor (beta chain) came from a study of blood T cell repertoires in COVID-19. The wider study: The United States, Italy and Spain supplied acute and convalescent COVID-19 samples.

The data were produced by immunoSEQ multiplex PCR, yet TCRdb's version contains in-frame clones alone and is incomplete. The data show a few hundred thousand clones, roughly 90% seen once. The CDR3 totals 13 residues. V lost 8 bases and J lost 4, with 14 bases in between. Looked up from germline, CDR1 is LNHDA and CDR2 is SQIVND (reference sequence). The clonotype was recovered from a woman under 40 with COVID-19, enrolled during active disease. The rearrangement uses TRBV19 and TRBJ1-1; D gene unclear. Material: peripheral blood. In nucleotides, the CDR3 is TGTGCCAGTGCGGGTACAGCAGGCACTGAAGCTTTCTTT. Encoded protein: CASAGTAGTEAFF.